This entry features one T cell receptor (beta chain) sequence. Its target is unknown. Germline V gene lookup returns CDR1 SGHVS and CDR2 FNYEAQ. The CDR3 is 15 amino acids. Deletions cut 3 bases from V and 0 bases from J, with 11 bases between. The record originates from a study of PD-1 blockade in classical Hodgkin lymphoma. Notes on the study in general: Prior to therapy, complete responders displayed diversity much like that of newly diagnosed patients. The repertoire differences lack a defined cause, possibly disease activity or prior therapy. Relative to healthy donors, newly diagnosed patients reportedly had lower baseline TCR diversity, which was reported as lower still in relapsed/refractory patients.

The table came from immunoSEQ multiplex PCR; TCRdb's copy has only in-frame clones and leaves some out. The sample lists 6,000 to 9,500 clones; 60% to 80% were seen once. Time point noted: cycle 4 day 1 (C4D1), after six to seven weeks of nivolumab. Each patient's relapse followed autologous stem cell transplantation, and brentuximab vedotin exposure varied. Thawed PBMCs supplied CD8+ T cells via magnetic negative selection. This specimen was CD8+ T cells from blood, taken before the fourth cycle of nivolumab. This chain uses TRBV7-6 with TRBJ1-2; D is ambiguous. The clonotype comes from a human donor with classical Hodgkin lymphoma. The CDR3 sequence: CASSFRQAPNYGYTF. As DNA, the CDR3 is TGTGCCAGCAGCTTCCGGCAGGCCCCTAACTATGGCTACACCTTC.